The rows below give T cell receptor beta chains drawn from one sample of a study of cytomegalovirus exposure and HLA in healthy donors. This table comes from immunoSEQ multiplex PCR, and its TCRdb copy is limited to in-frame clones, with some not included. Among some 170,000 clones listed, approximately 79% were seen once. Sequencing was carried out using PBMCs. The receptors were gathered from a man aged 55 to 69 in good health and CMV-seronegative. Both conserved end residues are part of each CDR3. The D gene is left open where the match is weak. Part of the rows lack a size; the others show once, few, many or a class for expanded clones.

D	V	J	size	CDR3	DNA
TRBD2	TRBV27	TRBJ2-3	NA	CASSSLASGSVTQYF	TGTGCCAGCAGTTCATTGGCTAGCGGGAGTGTTACGCAGTATTTT
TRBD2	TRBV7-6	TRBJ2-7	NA	CASSRGDSYEQYF	TGTGCCAGCAGCCGGGGGGACTCCTACGAGCAGTACTTC
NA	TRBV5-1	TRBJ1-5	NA	CASSLRGANEPQHF	TGCGCCAGCAGCTTGCGGGGGGCGAACGAGCCCCAGCATTTT
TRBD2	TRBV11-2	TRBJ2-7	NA	CASSFNGAGLSEQYF	TGTGCCAGCAGCTTCAATGGAGCGGGACTTTCCGAGCAGTACTTC
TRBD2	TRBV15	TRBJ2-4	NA	CATSDYGASGMNIQYF	TGTGCCACCAGCGACTACGGGGCTAGCGGGATGAACATTCAGTACTTC
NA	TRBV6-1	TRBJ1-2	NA	CASTPAVVGYTF	TGTGCCAGCACCCCCGCGGTAGTTGGCTACACCTTC
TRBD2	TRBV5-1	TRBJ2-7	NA	CASSLGGLASYEQYF	TGCGCCAGCAGCTTGGGGGGACTAGCCTCCTACGAGCAGTACTTC
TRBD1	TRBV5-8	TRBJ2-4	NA	CASSRRDRNIQYF	TGTGCCAGCAGCCGGAGGGACAGGAACATTCAGTACTTC
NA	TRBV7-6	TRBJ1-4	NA	CASSPDRVNEKLFF	TGTGCCAGCAGCCCGGACAGAGTTAATGAAAAATTGTTTTTT
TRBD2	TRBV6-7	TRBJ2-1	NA	CASSYILAGDNEQFF	TGTGCCAGCAGTTATATACTAGCGGGGGACAATGAGCAGTTCTTC
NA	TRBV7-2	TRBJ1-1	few	CASSFQGYTNTEAFF	TGTGCCAGCAGCTTCCAGGGATATACGAACACTGAAGCTTTCTTT
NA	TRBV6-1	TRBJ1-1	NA	CASITPVDTEAFF	TGTGCCAGCATCACTCCGGTGGACACTGAAGCTTTCTTT
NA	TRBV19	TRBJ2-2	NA	CASSIGSGSSSTGELFF	TGTGCCAGTAGTATAGGTTCCGGGAGTTCGAGCACCGGGGAGCTGTTTTTT
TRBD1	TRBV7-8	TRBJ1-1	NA	CASSPLTGGLTEAFF	TGTGCCAGCAGCCCCTTGACAGGGGGACTCACTGAAGCTTTCTTT
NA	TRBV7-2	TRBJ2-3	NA	CASSSFAIDGADTQYF	TGTGCCAGCAGCTCCTTTGCGATTGACGGAGCAGATACGCAGTATTTT
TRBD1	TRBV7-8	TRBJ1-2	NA	CASSLSGDRGHYGYTF	TGTGCCAGCAGCTTATCTGGGGACAGGGGGCACTATGGCTACACCTTC
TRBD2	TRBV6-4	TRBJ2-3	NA	CASSDSSGGASTDTQYF	TGTGCCAGCAGTGACTCTAGCGGGGGGGCTAGCACAGATACGCAGTATTTT
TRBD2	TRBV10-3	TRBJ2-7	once	CAISEPDSGRGNEQYF	TGTGCCATCAGTGAGCCCGATAGCGGGAGAGGGAACGAGCAGTACTTC
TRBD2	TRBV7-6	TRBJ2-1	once	CASSLYQGGLAGYNEQFF	TGTGCCAGCAGCTTATATCAGGGGGGACTAGCGGGGTACAATGAGCAGTTCTTC
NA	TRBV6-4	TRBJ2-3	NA	CASSDSHSTDTQYF	TGTGCCAGCAGTGACTCACACAGCACAGATACGCAGTATTTT
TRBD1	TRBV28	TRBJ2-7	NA	CASSLQGAVPYEQYF	TGTGCCAGCAGTTTACAGGGGGCAGTACCCTACGAGCAGTACTTC
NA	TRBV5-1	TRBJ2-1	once	CASSLRTGSNEQFF	TGCGCCAGCAGCTTAAGAACAGGGAGCAATGAGCAGTTCTTC
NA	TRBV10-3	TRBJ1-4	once	CAISSRGQLGRKLFF	TGTGCCATCAGTTCCCGTGGACAGTTAGGGAGAAAACTGTTTTTT
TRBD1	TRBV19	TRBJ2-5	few	CASSPPGQGYQETQYF	TGTGCCAGTAGTCCCCCGGGACAGGGGTACCAAGAGACCCAGTACTTC
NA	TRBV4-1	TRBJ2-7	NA	CASSQGQYPGYEQYF	TGCGCCAGCAGCCAAGGGCAATATCCGGGCTACGAGCAGTACTTC
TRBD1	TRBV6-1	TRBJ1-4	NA	CASSENPGQGNEKLFF	TGTGCCAGCAGTGAAAATCCGGGACAGGGGAATGAAAAACTGTTTTTT
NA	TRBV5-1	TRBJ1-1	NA	CASSSRTANTEAFF	TGCGCCAGCAGCTCGAGGACAGCCAACACTGAAGCTTTCTTT
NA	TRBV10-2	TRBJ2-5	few	CASGQGGQETQYF	TGCGCCAGCGGGCAGGGGGGTCAAGAGACCCAGTACTTC
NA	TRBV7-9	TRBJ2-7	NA	CSSSYRQAYEQYF	TGTTCCAGCAGCTACCGACAAGCCTACGAGCAGTACTTC
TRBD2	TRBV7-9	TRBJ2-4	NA	CASSPGTSGGHIQYF	TGTGCCAGCAGCCCAGGGACTAGCGGGGGTCACATTCAGTACTTC
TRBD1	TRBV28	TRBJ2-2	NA	CAVTGPNTGELFF	TGTGCCGTGACAGGGCCGAACACCGGGGAGCTGTTTTTT
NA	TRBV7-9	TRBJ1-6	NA	CASSPSGSVHNSPLHF	TGTGCCAGCAGCCCCTCGGGGAGTGTTCATAATTCACCCCTCCACTTT
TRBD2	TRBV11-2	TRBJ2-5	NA	CASSLNTPTSGQETQYF	TGTGCCAGCAGCTTAAATACCCCTACTAGCGGGCAAGAGACCCAGTACTTC
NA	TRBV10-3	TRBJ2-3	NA	CAISEGSGVTQYF	TGTGCCATCAGTGAGGGTTCGGGGGTGACGCAGTATTTT
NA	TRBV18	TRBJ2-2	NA	CASSPEASVGGELFF	TGTGCCAGCTCACCGGAGGCTAGCGTCGGAGGGGAGCTGTTTTTT
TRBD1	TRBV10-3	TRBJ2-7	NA	CAISGQGAYYEQYF	TGTGCCATCTCGGGACAGGGGGCTTACTACGAGCAGTACTTC
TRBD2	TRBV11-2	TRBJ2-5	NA	CASSLNREGGKTQYF	TGTGCCAGCAGCTTAAATCGGGAGGGGGGAAAGACCCAGTACTTC
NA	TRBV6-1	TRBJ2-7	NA	CASSEDPSLSYEQYF	TGTGCCAGCAGTGAAGACCCTAGCCTTTCCTACGAGCAGTACTTC
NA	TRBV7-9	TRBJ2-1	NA	CASSPFTSYNEQFF	TGTGCCAGCAGCCCTTTTACATCCTACAATGAGCAGTTCTTC
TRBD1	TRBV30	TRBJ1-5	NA	CAWSQDRDQPQHF	TGTGCCTGGAGTCAAGACAGGGATCAGCCCCAGCATTTT
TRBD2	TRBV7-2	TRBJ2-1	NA	CASSLVGLAGGSYNEQFF	TGTGCCAGCAGCTTAGTTGGTCTAGCGGGAGGTTCCTACAATGAGCAGTTCTTC
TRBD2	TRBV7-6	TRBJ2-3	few	CASSPTGAARRLAGSTDTQYF	TGTGCCAGCAGCCCAACCGGGGCCGCCCGCAGACTAGCGGGAAGCACAGATACGCAGTATTTT
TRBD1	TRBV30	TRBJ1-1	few	CAWRRQGAAEAFF	TGTGCCTGGAGGAGACAGGGGGCCGCTGAAGCTTTCTTT
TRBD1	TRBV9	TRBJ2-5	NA	CASSVTGGFETQYF	TGTGCCAGCAGCGTAACAGGGGGCTTTGAGACCCAGTACTTC
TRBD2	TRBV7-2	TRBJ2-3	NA	CASSLEPRGSSGRGDTQYF	TGTGCCAGCAGCCTCGAACCGCGGGGGTCCAGCGGGAGAGGAGATACGCAGTATTTT
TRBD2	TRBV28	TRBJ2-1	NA	CASTLRDYRRSYNEQFF	TGTGCCAGCACCCTACGGGACTATCGGAGATCCTACAATGAGCAGTTCTTC
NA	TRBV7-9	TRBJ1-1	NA	CSSSPYLNTEAFF	TGTTCCAGCAGTCCTTATTTGAACACTGAAGCTTTCTTT
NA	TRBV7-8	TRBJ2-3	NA	CASSLVGGPTDTQYF	TGTGCCAGCAGCTTAGTCGGGGGGCCCACAGATACGCAGTATTTT
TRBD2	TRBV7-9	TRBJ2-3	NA	CASSLGSSGGTDTQYF	TGTGCCAGCAGCTTAGGATCTAGCGGAGGCACAGATACGCAGTATTTT
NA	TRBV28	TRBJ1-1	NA	CASVGQATEAFF	TGTGCCAGCGTTGGGCAGGCCACTGAAGCTTTCTTT
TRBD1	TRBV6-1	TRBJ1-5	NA	CASKADRDHQPQHF	TGTGCCAGCAAAGCGGACAGGGATCATCAGCCCCAGCATTTT
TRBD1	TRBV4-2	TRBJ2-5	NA	CASSLTTGVGQETQYF	TGTGCCAGCAGCCTAACGACAGGGGTAGGGCAAGAGACCCAGTACTTC
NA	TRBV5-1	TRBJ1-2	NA	CASSVSGTPYGYTF	TGCGCCAGCAGTGTGTCTGGGACTCCCTATGGCTACACCTTC
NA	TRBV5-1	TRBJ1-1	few	CASSLGILLGSLVRGDTFF	TGCGCCAGCAGCTTGGGTATTCTCCTGGGCTCGCTAGTCCGGGGGGACACTTTCTTT
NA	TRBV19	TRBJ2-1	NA	CASSSGVLASYNEQFF	TGTGCCAGTAGTAGTGGAGTTCTGGCCTCCTACAATGAGCAGTTCTTC